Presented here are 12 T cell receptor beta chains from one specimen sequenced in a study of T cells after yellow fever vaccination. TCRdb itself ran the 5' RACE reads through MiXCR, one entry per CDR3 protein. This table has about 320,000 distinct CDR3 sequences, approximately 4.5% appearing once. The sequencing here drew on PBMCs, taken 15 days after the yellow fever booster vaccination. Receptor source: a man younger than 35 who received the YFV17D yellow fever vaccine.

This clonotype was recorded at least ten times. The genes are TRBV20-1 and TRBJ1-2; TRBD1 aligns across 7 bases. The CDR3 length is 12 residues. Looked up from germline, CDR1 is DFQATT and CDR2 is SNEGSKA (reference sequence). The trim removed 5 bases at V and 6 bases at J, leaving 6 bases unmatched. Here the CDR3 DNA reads TGCAGTGCTGTCAGGGGGAGGGATGGCTACACCTTC. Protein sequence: CSAVRGRDGYTF.

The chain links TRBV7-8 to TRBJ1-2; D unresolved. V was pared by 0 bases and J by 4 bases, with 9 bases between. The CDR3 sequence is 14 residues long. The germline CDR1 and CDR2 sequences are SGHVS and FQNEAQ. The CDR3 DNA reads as TGTGCCAGCAGCTTAGCGCCCACTTCCTATGGCTACACCTTC. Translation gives CASSLAPTSYGYTF.

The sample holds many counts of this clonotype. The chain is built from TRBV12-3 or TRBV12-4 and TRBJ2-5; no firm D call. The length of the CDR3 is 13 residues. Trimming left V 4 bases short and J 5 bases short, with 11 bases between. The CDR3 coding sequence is TGTGCCAGCAGTTCAGGCTATTGGGAGACCCAGTACTTC. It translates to CASSSGYWETQYF.

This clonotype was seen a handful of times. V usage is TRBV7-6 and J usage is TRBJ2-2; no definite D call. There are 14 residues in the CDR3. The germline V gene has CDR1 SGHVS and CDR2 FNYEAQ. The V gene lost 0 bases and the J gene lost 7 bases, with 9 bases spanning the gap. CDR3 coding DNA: TGTGCCAGCAGCTTAGCCATCGGTGGCGGGGAGCTGTTTTTT. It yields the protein CASSLAIGGGELFF.

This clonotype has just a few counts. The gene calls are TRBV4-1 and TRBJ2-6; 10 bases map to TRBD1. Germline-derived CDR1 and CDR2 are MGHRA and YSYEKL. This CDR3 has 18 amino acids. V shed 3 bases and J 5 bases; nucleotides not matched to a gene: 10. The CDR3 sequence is CASSHKEGQGDRANVLTF. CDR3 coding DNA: TGCGCCAGCAGCCACAAGGAAGGACAGGGGGATAGGGCCAACGTCCTGACTTTC.

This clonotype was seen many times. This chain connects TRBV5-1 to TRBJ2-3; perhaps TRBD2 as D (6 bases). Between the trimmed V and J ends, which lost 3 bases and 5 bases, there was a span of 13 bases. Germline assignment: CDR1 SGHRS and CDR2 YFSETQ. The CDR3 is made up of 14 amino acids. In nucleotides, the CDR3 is TGCGCCAGCAGCTCGGGGGACCTCCGAGATACGCAGTATTTT. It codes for CASSSGDLRDTQYF.

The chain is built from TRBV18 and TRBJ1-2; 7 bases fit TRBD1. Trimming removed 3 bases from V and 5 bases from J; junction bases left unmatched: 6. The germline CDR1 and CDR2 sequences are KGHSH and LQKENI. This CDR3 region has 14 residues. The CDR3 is CASSPNRGRYGYTF. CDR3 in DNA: TGTGCCAGCTCACCGAACAGGGGTCGGTATGGCTACACCTTC.

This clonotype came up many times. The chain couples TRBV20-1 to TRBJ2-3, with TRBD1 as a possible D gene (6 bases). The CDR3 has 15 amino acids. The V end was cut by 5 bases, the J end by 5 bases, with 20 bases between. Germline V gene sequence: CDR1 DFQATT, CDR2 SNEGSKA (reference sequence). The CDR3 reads CSASGTLSSGDTQYF. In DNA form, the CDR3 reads TGCAGTGCTTCCGGGACACTATCCTCTGGAGATACGCAGTATTTT.

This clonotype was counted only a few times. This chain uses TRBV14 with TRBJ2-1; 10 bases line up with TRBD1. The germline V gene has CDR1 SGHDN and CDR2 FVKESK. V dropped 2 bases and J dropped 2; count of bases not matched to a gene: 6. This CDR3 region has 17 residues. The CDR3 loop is CASSQKRGTGAYNEQFF. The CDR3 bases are TGTGCCAGCAGCCAAAAACGAGGGACAGGGGCCTACAATGAGCAGTTCTTC.

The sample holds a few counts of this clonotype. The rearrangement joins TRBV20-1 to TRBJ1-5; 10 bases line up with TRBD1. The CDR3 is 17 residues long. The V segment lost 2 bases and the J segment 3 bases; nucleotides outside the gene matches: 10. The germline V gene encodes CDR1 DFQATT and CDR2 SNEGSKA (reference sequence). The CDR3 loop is CSARLPGDRGFNQPQHF. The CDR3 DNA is TGCAGTGCTAGACTTCCTGGGGACAGGGGCTTCAATCAGCCCCAGCATTTT.

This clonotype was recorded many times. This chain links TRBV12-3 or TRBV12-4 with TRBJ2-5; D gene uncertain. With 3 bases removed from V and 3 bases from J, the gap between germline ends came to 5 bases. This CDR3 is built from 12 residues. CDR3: CASSFGKETQYF. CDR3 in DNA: TGTGCCAGCAGTTTTGGAAAAGAGACCCAGTACTTC.

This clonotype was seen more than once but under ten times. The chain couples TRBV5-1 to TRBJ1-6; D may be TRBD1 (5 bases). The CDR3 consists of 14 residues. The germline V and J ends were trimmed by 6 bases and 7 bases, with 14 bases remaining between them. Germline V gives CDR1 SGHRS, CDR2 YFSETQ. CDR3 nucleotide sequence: TGCGCCAGCACCCAATACGAGGGGAATTCACCCCTCCACTTT. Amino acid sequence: CASTQYEGNSPLHF.